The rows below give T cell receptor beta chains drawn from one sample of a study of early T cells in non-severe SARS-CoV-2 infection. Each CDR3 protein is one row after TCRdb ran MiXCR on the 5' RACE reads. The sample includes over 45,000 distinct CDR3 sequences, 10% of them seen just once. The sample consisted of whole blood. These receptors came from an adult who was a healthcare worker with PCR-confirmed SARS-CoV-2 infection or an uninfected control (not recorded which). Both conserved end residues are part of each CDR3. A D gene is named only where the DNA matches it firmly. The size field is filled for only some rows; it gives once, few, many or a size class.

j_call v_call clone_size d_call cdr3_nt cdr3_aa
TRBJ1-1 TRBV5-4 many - TGTGCCAGCAGCTCGGGGGGGCCTATGAACACTGAAGCTTTCTTT CASSSGGPMNTEAFF
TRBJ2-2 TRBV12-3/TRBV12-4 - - TGTGCCAGCAGTTTTCACGGGGGCCTCAACACCGGGGAGCTGTTTTTT CASSFHGGLNTGELFF
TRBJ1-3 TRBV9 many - TGTGCCAGCAGCGCGAGACACGGGGATGGAAACACCATATATTTT CASSARHGDGNTIYF
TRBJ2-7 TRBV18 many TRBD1 TGTGCCAGCTCACCACTCCCCGGGACAGGGGCCACCTACGAGCAGTACTTC CASSPLPGTGATYEQYF
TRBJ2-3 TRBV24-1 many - TGTGCCACCAGTGATTTGGAGGATACGCAGTATTTT CATSDLEDTQYF
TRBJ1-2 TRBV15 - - TGTGCCACCAGGAGGGAGATTGGAGGCTATGGCTACACCTTC CATRREIGGYGYTF
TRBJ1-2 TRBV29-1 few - TGCAGCGTTGATCAAGGGGAACGCTATGGCTACACCTTC CSVDQGERYGYTF
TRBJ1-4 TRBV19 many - TGTGCCACCCATCGCCAGGACAATGAAAAACTGTTTTTT CATHRQDNEKLFF
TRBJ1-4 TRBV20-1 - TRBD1 TGCAGTGCTAGAGTTGGAACAGGGGTTGAAAAACTGTTTTTT CSARVGTGVEKLFF
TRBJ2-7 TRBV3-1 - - TGTGCCAGCAGCCAAGAGACGGACAGAGTCTCCTACGAGCAGTACTTC CASSQETDRVSYEQYF
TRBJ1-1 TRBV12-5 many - TGTGCTAGTATGCCCAGGGCGAACACTGAAGCTTTCTTT CASMPRANTEAFF
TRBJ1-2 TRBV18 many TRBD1 TGTGCCAGCTCACCGTCGGGACAGGTCTTTGGGGGCTACACCTTC CASSPSGQVFGGYTF
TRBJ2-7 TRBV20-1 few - TGCAGTGCTAGCCCCAGGGTAAACTCCTACGAGCAGTACTTC CSASPRVNSYEQYF
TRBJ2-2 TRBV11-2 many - TGTGCCAGCAGCTGGAACACCGGGGAGCTGTTTTTT CASSWNTGELFF
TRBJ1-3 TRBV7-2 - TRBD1 TGTGCCAGCAGCCGGGACAGGAATTCTGGAAACACCATATATTTT CASSRDRNSGNTIYF
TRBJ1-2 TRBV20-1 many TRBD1 TGCAGTGCTATGGGACAGGGAGACGAAGGCTACACCTTC CSAMGQGDEGYTF